What follows is one TCR beta chain and its context. This clone appeared a few times. Its target antigen remains unknown. Base-call qualities are not available, and no considerably larger clone is one nucleotide away. Libraries were built with the immunoSEQ multiplex PCR assay. The TR loci underwent multiplexed PCR amplification, with J gene segments targeted by reverse primers and V gene segments targeted by forward primers. The amplified CDR3 regions were sequenced using the Illumina HiSeq System. Concerning the study's data processing: Closely related reads were merged with a nearest-neighbour algorithm so that PCR and sequencing errors were removed and data were collapsed into unique sequences. Repertoires were summarised by clonality and by T cell density, defined as TR molecules per amount of genomic DNA input. Public TRs were defined as CDR3 amino acid sequences in at least 80% of unsorted samples, then tested for differential abundance between coeliac and control samples. Every lamina propria sample was searched for matches to a list of 218 published gliadin-specific TRB sequences. Disease-group differences in clonality and density were tested with Kruskal-Wallis tests followed by Dunn post-tests. This immuneACCESS table, as held by TCRdb, lists in-frame sequences with V and J called but not all clones. Of the missing ones, under half trace to an unresolved V gene in checked studies; the others have no known cause. V and J calls and clone size are as listed in that table; D and trimming were resolved from the DNA. This sample gives roughly 4,700 clones in total; roughly 65% of them show up just once. The ten most abundant clones make up approximately 15% of the sample.

Cells were frozen in liquid nitrogen in DMSO/FBS as aliquots of 500,000 cells, with a single aliquot from each fraction going to sequencing. Every one of the 30 study patients had an endoscopy and a small intestinal biopsy. Lamina propria cells were released by collagenase digestion of the biopsy tissue left over after intraepithelial cell isolation. Genomic DNA was extracted from frozen unsorted cell fractions with the Qiagen DNeasy blood extraction kit. The sample belongs to a study of coeliac disease (dated by TCRdb to between 2021 and 2023). Regarding the study in general: Coeliac patients were categorised as having newly diagnosed active disease, refractory coeliac disease type I, or disease controlled by a gluten-free diet. Because high-resolution HLA typing was not available, biased TRBV7-2 usage was examined as a proof of principle. Next-generation sequencing of rearranged TRB and TRG CDR3 regions was applied to small intestinal lymphocyte fractions from coeliac and non-coeliac patients. The aim was to characterise TR repertoires of small intestinal T cells in active, refractory type I and gluten-free-diet-treated coeliac disease. Of the approximately 30 patients in the full study, 22 had coeliac disease confirmed by serology and 8 were controls with non-small intestinal disorders. TRB sequencing was successfully performed on samples from around 30 subjects, among which under 25 paired bulk unsorted intraepithelial and lamina propria cell samples were included. Findings and caveats that apply to the study as a whole: TRB repertoires were found to be largely private, with most amino acid sequences unique to one sample, and no significant difference in V-gene usage was found between disease groups. Active coeliac intraepithelial and lamina propria samples had lower TRB and TRG repertoire clonality than controls, suggesting that diverse T cells were recruited. The approach was considered by the authors to be unsuitable for unbiased detection of gliadin-specific T cells, as gliadin-specific T cells are scarce and rarely shared between patients. Published gliadin-specific TRB sequences were detected in 9 of 18 coeliac lamina propria samples but in only 1 of 6 controls. The separation of intraepithelial from lamina propria cells did not yield high-purity fractions, so cross-contamination between compartments was possible.

The CDR3 starts with the cysteine, ends with the phenylalanine, and has 15 residues. Solely the CDR3 DNA is kept, with 45 bases framed from the first base. The germline V gene provides CDR1 MGHDK and CDR2 SYGVNS. Trimming leaves V shorter by 1 base and J shorter by 4 bases, with the junction holding 2 bases beyond the gene matches. This receptor was identified in a woman in her 40s. The chain links TRBV25-1 with TRBJ2-1, with 9 bases aligning to TRBD1. Material for sequencing was lymphocytes from the gut lamina propria. The cell subset or site label here, explained by the study, means: lamina propria cell (LPC) fraction of small intestinal biopsy. The CDR3 region: CASSEWGTGYNEQFF. The DNA sequence is TGTGCCAGCAGTGAATGGGGGACAGGGTACAATGAGCAGTTCTTC. The reference TRBV25-1 and TRBJ2-1 proteins fill in what lies around the CDR3, so the full variable domain reads EADIYQTPRYLVIGTGKKITLECSQTMGHDKMYWYQQDPGMELHLIHYSYGVNSTEKGDLSSESTVSRIRTEHFPLTLESARPSHTSQYLCASSEWGTGYNEQFFGPGTRLTVL.